This TCR beta chain originates from a study of T-cell memory formation after mild COVID-19. This clonotype has ten or more counts. Constant-segment primers served in 5'RACE that generated TCR alpha and TCR beta cDNA libraries bearing sample barcodes and UMIs. TCRdb used MiXCR to reprocess the 5' RACE reads, holding one entry per CDR3 protein. The data contain about 270,000 distinct CDR3 sequences, over 15% of them seen just once; the ten biggest clones take up roughly a fifth. Germline V gene sequence: CDR1 MGHDK, CDR2 SYGVNS. With V trimmed by 3 bases and J by 6 bases, 4 bases remained unmatched. CDR3 length: 14 amino acids.

The sequence was obtained from a man aged 18 to 35 who had mild COVID-19 (a few samples of this study predate the infection). Cell type and time point are not known. Source material: PBMCs or a T cell subset sorted from them (not recorded which). The chain employs TRBV25-1 and TRBJ2-2; the match to TRBD2 covers 7 bases. CDR3 protein: CASSEAGEAGELFF. CDR3 in DNA: TGTGCCAGCAGTGAGGCGGGGGAGGCCGGGGAGCTGTTTTTT.